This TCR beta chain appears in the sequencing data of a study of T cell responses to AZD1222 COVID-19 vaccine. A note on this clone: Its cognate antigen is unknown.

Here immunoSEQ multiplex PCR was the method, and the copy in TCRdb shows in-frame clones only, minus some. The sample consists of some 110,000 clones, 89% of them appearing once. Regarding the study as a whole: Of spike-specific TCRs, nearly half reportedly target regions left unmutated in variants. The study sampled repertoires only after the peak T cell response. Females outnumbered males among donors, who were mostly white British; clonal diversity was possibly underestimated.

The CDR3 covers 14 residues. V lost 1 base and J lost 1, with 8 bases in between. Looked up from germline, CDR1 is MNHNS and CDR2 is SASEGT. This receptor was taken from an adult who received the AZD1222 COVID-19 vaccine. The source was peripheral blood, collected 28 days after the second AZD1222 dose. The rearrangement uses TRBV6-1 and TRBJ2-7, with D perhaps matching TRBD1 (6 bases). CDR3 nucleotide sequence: TGTGCCAGCAGTGAAGTAGGGACATCCTACGAGCAGTACTTC. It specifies CASSEVGTSYEQYF.